The present T cell receptor beta chain was sequenced within a study of PD-1 blockade in classical Hodgkin lymphoma. As to time point: cycle 4 day 1 (C4D1), after about 6 weeks of nivolumab. Brentuximab vedotin exposure varied among the patients, all of whom had relapsed after autologous stem cell transplantation. Study-wide findings and caveats: Complete responders' diversity at baseline resembled that of newly diagnosed patients. CD8+ TCR diversity did not rise significantly by C4D1, unlike CD4+. The origin of the repertoire differences remains undefined, with disease activity or prior therapy as possible causes. Relative to healthy donors, newly diagnosed patients reportedly had lower baseline TCR diversity, which was reported as lower still in relapsed/refractory patients.

With regard to this clone: Its antigen remains unknown.

Profiled with immunoSEQ multiplex PCR; TCRdb holds only in-frame clones, not every one. The sample holds about 21,000 clones; around 83% are singletons and the top ten take 13%. Germline loops: CDR1 SGHTA, CDR2 FQGTGA. The CDR3 spans 15 residues. The ends were cut back, 5 bases at V and 0 bases at J, with 12 bases in the middle. The clonotype was recovered from a human donor with classical Hodgkin lymphoma. This specimen was peripheral blood mononuclear cells (PBMCs), taken before the fourth cycle of nivolumab. This rearrangement joins TRBV7-3 to TRBJ2-3; no clear D. DNA of the CDR3: TGTGCCAGCAGCCCCAGGACCTCTAGCACAGATACGCAGTATTTT. It yields the protein CASSPRTSSTDTQYF.